The clone carrying this T cell receptor (beta chain) was detected only a few times. This specimen comes from a study of blood T cell repertoires in COVID-19. Everyone who took part was roughly 18 to 95 years old, and they came from over 20 US areas. Participant reports of clinical history set cohort assignment. Donors in Cohort 3 counted as recovered after two negative PCRs, clearance, or symptom resolution. Germline assignment: CDR1 SGDLS and CDR2 YYNGEE. V was trimmed by 0 bases and J by 7 bases, leaving 11 bases between them. The CDR3 loop spans 15 amino acids. Original processing notes: Researchers report that nucleated cell counts were estimated from reference gene primer amplification. The table came from immunoSEQ multiplex PCR; TCRdb's copy has only in-frame clones and leaves some out. V and J calls and clone size are as listed in that table; D and trimming were resolved from the DNA. The sample has 250,000 or so clones; under 90% are singletons.

This TCR derives from a man in his 60s who had recovered from COVID-19. The genes are TRBV9 and TRBJ1-6; TRBD1 is a possible D gene (5 bases). The sequenced material came from PBMCs or T cells enriched from blood (not recorded which). Here the CDR3 DNA reads TGTGCCAGCAGCGTAGGTGCAGGGAAGAATTCACCCCTCCACTTT. Translated, it gives CASSVGAGKNSPLHF.